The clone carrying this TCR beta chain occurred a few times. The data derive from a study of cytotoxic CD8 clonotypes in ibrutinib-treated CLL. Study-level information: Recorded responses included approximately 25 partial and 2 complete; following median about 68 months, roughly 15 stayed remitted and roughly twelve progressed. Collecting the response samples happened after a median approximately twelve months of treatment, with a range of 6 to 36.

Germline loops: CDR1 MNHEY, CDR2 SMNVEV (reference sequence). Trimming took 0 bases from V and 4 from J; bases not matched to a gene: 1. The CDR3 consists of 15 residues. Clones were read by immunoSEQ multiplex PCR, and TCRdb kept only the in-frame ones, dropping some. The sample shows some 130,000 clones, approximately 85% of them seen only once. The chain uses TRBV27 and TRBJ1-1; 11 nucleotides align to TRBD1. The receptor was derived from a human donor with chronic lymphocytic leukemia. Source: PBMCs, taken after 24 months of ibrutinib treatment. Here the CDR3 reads CASSLSGQGGTEAFF. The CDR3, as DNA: TGTGCCAGCAGTTTATCGGGACAGGGGGGCACTGAAGCTTTCTTT.